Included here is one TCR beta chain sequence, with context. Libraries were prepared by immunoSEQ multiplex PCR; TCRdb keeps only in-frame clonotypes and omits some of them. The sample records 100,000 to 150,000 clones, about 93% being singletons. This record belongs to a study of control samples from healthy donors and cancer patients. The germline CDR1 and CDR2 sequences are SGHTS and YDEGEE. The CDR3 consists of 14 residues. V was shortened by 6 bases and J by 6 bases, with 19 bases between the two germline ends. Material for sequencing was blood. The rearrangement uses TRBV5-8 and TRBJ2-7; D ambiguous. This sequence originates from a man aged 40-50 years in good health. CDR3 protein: CASTLGYGPPEQYF. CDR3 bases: TGTGCCAGCACCTTAGGTTACGGTCCTCCCGAGCAGTACTTC.